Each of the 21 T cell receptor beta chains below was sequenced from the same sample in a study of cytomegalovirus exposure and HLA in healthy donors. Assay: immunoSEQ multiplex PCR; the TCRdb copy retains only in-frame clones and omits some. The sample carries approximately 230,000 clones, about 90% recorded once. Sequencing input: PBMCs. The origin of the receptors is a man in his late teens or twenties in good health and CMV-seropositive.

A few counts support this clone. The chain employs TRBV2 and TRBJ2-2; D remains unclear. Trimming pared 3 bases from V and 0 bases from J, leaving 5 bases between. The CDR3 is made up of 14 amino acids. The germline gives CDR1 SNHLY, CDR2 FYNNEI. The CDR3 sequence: CASSDYPNTGELFF. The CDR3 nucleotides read TGTGCCAGCAGTGACTATCCGAACACCGGGGAGCTGTTTTTT.

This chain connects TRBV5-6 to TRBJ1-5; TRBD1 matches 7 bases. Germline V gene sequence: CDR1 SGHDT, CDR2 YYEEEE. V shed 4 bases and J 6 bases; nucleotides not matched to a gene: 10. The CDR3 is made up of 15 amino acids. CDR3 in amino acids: CASSVWTGSGQPQHF. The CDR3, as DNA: TGTGCCAGCAGCGTATGGACAGGTTCCGGTCAGCCCCAGCATTTT.

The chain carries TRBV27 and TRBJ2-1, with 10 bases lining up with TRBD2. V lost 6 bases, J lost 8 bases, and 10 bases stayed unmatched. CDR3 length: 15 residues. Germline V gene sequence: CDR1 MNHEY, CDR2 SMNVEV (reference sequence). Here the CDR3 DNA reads TGTGCCAGCAGCCAGCTAGCGGGAGAATACGATGAGCAGTTCTTC. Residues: CASSQLAGEYDEQFF.

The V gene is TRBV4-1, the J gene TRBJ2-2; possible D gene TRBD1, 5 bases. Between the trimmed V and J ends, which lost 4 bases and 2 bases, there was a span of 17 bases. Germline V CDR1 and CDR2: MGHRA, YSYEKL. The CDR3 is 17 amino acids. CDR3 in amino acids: CASSPRISGYNTGELFF. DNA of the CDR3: TGCGCCAGCAGCCCGAGGATATCAGGGTACAACACCGGGGAGCTGTTTTTT.

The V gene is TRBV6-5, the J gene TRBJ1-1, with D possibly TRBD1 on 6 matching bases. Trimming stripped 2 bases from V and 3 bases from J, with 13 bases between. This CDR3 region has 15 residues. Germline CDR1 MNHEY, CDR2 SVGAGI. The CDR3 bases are TGTGCCAGCAGTTACAGGGGAAGGGGGGACACTGAAGCTTTCTTT. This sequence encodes CASSYRGRGDTEAFF.

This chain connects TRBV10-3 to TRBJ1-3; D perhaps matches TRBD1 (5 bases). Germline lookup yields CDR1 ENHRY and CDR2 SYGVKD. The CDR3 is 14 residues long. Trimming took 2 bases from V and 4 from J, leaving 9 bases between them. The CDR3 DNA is TGTGCCATCAGTGAGCCGACAGCCGGAAACACCATATATTTT. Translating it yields CAISEPTAGNTIYF.

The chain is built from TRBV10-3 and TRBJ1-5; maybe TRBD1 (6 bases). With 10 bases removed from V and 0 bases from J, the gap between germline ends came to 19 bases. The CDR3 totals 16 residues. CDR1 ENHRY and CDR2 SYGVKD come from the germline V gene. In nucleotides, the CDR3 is TGTGCCACCGGACAGAGACTCACTAATAGCAATCAGCCCCAGCATTTT. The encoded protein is CATGQRLTNSNQPQHF.

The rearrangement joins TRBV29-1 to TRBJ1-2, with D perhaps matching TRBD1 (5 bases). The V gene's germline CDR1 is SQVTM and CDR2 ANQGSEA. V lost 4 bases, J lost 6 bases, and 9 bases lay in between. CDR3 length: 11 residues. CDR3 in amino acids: CSVGEGDGYTF. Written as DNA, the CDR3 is TGCAGCGTTGGTGAAGGGGATGGCTACACCTTC.

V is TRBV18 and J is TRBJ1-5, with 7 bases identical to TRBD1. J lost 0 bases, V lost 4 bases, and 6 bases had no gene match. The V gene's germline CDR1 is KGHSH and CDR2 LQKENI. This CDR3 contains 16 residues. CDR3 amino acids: CASSLGTVNSNQPQHF. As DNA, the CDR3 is TGTGCCAGCTCACTCGGGACAGTGAATAGCAATCAGCCCCAGCATTTT. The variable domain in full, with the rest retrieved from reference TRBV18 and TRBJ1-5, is NAGVMQNPRHLVRRRGQEARLRCSPMKGHSHVYWYRQLPEEGLKFMVYLQKENIIDESGMPKERFSAEFPKEGPSILRIQQVVRGDSAAYFCASSLGTVNSNQPQHFGDGTRLSIL.

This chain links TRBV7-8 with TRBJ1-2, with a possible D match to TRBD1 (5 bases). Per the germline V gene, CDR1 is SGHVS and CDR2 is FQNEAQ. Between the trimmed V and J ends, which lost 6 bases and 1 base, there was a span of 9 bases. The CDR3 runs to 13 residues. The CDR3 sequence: CASSRDSNYGYTF. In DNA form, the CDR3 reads TGTGCCAGCAGTCGCGACAGTAACTATGGCTACACCTTC.

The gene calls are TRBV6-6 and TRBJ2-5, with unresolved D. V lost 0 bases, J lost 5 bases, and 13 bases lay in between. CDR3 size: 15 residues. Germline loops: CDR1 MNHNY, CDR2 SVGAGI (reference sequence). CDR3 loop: CASSYSPRGLETQYF. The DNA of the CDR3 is TGTGCCAGCAGTTACTCTCCTCGTGGCTTGGAGACCCAGTACTTC.

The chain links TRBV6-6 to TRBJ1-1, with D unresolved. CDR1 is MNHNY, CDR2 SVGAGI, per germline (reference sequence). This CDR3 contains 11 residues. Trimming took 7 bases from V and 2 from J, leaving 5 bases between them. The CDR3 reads CASTGNTEAFF. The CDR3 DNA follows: TGTGCCAGCACCGGAAACACTGAAGCTTTCTTT.

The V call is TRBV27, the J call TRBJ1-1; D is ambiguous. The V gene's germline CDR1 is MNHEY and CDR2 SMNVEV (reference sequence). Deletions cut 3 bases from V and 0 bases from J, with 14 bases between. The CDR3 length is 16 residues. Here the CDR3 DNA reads TGTGCCAGCAGTTTTTGGCCGGGAGCCGTGAACACTGAAGCTTTCTTT. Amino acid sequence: CASSFWPGAVNTEAFF.

The CDR3 spells CASNHVWERSNQPQHF. The CDR3, as DNA: TGTGCCAGTAACCACGTATGGGAAAGAAGCAATCAGCCCCAGCATTTT. The chain uses TRBV19 and TRBJ1-5; D is unclear. The germline CDR1 and CDR2 sequences are LNHDA and SQIVND (reference sequence). With 7 bases removed from V and 1 base from J, the gap between germline ends came to 17 bases. This CDR3 is built from 16 residues.

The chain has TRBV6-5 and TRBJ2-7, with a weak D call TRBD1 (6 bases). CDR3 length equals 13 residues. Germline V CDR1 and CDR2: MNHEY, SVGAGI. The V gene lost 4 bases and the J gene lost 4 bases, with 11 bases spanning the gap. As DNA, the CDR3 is TGTGCCAGCAGTTTCGGACAGCGATACGAGCAGTACTTC. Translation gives CASSFGQRYEQYF.

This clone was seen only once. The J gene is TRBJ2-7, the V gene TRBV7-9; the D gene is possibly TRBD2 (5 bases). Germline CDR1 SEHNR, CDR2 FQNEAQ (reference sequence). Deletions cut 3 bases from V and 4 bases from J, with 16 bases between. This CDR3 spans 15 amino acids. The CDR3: CASSFEEGPEYEQYF. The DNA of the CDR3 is TGTGCCAGCAGCTTTGAAGAGGGTCCAGAATACGAGCAGTACTTC.

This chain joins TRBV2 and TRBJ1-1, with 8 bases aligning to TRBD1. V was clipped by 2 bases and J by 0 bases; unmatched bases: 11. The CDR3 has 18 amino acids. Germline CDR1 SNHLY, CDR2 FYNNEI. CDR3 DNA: TGTGCCAGCAGTGAACTGCGTCAGGGGGCCTGGATGAACACTGAAGCTTTCTTT. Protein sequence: CASSELRQGAWMNTEAFF.

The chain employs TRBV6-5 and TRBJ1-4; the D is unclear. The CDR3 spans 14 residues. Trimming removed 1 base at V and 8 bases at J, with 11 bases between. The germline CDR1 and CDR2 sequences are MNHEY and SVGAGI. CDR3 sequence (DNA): TGTGCCAGCAGTTACTTCGGCCCGCGGGAAAAACTGTTTTTT. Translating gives CASSYFGPREKLFF.

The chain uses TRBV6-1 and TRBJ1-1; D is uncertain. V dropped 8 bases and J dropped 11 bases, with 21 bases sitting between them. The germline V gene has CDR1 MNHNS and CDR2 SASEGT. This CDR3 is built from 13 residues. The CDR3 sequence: CASVPAPVVWAFF. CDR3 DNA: TGTGCCAGCGTTCCAGCCCCTGTGGTCTGGGCTTTCTTT.

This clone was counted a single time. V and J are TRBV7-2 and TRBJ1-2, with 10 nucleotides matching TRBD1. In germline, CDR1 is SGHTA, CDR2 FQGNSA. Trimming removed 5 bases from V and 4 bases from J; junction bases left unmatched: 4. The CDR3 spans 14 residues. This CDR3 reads CASSARQGAYGYTF. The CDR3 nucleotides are TGTGCCAGCAGCGCGAGACAGGGGGCCTATGGCTACACCTTC.

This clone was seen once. The CDR3 DNA reads as TGTGCCAGCAGTGAATGGACAGCGCAAAACTACGAGCAGTACTTC. This encodes CASSEWTAQNYEQYF. The rearrangement links TRBV6-1 to TRBJ2-7; D may be TRBD1 (6 bases). The CDR3 sequence is 15 residues long. Trimming cost V 2 bases and J 3 bases, with 14 bases left between them. CDR1 is MNHNS and CDR2 is SASEGT in the germline V gene.